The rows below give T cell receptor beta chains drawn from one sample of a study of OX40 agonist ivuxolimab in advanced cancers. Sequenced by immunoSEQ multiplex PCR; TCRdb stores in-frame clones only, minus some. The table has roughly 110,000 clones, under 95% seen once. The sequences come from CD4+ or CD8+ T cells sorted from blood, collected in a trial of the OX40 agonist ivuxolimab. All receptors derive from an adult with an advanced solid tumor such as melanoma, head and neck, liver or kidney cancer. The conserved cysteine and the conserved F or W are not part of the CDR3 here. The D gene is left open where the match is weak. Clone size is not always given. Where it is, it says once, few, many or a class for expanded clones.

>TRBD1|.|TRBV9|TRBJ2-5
ASSGWDRGDYQETQY
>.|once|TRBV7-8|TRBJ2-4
ASSRPREPNIQY
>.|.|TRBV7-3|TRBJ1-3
ASSRAGSSGNTIY
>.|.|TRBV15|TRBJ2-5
ATSRDPAGETQY
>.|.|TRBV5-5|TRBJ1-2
ASSLSGHSNYGYT
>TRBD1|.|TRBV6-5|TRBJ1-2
ASRDGTDYGYT
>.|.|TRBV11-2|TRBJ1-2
ASSFLHTANYGYT
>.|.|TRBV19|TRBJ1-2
ATTGNYGYT
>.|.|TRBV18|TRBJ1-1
ASSPPGGQNTEAF
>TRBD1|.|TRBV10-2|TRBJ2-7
ASIVGTGSYEQY
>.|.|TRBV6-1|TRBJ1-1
ASSEGPANTEAF
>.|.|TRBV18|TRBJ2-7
ASLPGTGAPREQY